A selection of T cell receptor beta chains follows, all from one sample in a study of shared clonotypes between healthy human individuals. Repertoires were generated with immunoSEQ multiplex PCR, while TCRdb's copy carries only in-frame clones and drops some. The sample has roughly 1.4 million clones, approximately 98.5% seen once. Sequences were obtained from naive CD4+ T cells sorted from blood. All receptors derive from a man aged 25 to 40 in good health. CDR3s include the opening cysteine and the closing phenylalanine or tryptophan. Fields, in order: J gene, clone size, V gene, D gene, CDR3 DNA, CDR3 protein. A D gene is named only where the DNA matches it firmly. Expanded clones are given a class, and other clones once, few, many or no size at all.

J: TRBJ2-1
size: .
V: TRBV5-1
D: .
DNA: TGCGCCAGCAGCTTGGCCAGATACAATGAGCAGTTCTTC
CDR3: CASSLARYNEQFF

J: TRBJ1-5
size: .
V: TRBV2
D: TRBD1
DNA: TGTGCCAGCACGGAGACAGGGATGGATCAGCCCCAGCATTTT
CDR3: CASTETGMDQPQHF

J: TRBJ2-1
size: .
V: TRBV18
D: .
DNA: TGTGCCAGCTCACCCCTGCCTATGGGGAGCTCCTACAATGAGCAGTTCTTC
CDR3: CASSPLPMGSSYNEQFF

J: TRBJ2-7
size: .
V: TRBV5-1
D: TRBD1
DNA: TGCGCCAGCAGCCCCTTGGGACAGGGGAAATCCTACGAGCAGTACTTC
CDR3: CASSPLGQGKSYEQYF

J: TRBJ2-3
size: .
V: TRBV19
D: TRBD2
DNA: TGTGCCAGTAGTATGGGTACTAGCGGCCTGACGCAGTATTTT
CDR3: CASSMGTSGLTQYF

J: TRBJ2-7
size: .
V: TRBV25-1
D: .
DNA: TGTGCCAGCAGCCGCGGGGCCCCCTACGAGCAGTACTTC
CDR3: CASSRGAPYEQYF

J: TRBJ2-7
size: .
V: TRBV4-1
D: TRBD2
DNA: TGCGCCAGCAGCTGGCGGGAGGGGGCCGGGGAGCAGTACTTC
CDR3: CASSWREGAGEQYF

J: TRBJ1-2
size: .
V: TRBV7-2
D: TRBD1
DNA: TGTGCCAGCAGCCCCCGACAGGGGGATGGCTACACCTTC
CDR3: CASSPRQGDGYTF

J: TRBJ2-7
size: .
V: TRBV20-1
D: .
DNA: TGCAGTGGCAGGGTCGAATACGAGCAGTACTTC
CDR3: CSGRVEYEQYF

J: TRBJ1-4
size: .
V: TRBV7-2
D: .
DNA: TGTGCCAGCAGCCCGCGGGCAGTCGGAGAAAAACTGTTTTTT
CDR3: CASSPRAVGEKLFF

J: TRBJ2-2
size: .
V: TRBV27
D: TRBD2
DNA: TGTGCCAGCAGGTCGGCGGGAGTAGGAACCGGGGAGCTGTTTTTT
CDR3: CASRSAGVGTGELFF

J: TRBJ2-7
size: .
V: TRBV6-5
D: .
DNA: TGTGCCAGCAGTCCATTCCGGGACACCAGTCACGAGCAGTACTTC
CDR3: CASSPFRDTSHEQYF

J: TRBJ1-2
size: .
V: TRBV5-6
D: .
DNA: TGTGCCAGCAGCTCCGGACAGCTTATTCAGGATGGCTACACCTTC
CDR3: CASSSGQLIQDGYTF

J: TRBJ1-2
size: .
V: TRBV28
D: .
DNA: TGTGCCAGCAGTTCAACAGGGCGGCCAGAAGGCTACACCTTC
CDR3: CASSSTGRPEGYTF

J: TRBJ1-2
size: .
V: TRBV7-9
D: .
DNA: TGTGCCAGCAATGGGAACTATGGCTACACCTTC
CDR3: CASNGNYGYTF

J: TRBJ2-7
size: .
V: TRBV19
D: .
DNA: TGTGCCAGTAGTATAGATTTCCCTTCTTACGAGCAGTACTTC
CDR3: CASSIDFPSYEQYF

J: TRBJ2-1
size: .
V: TRBV15
D: .
DNA: TGTGCCACCAGCAGAGCGGCAGAATCCTACAATGAGCAGTTCTTC
CDR3: CATSRAAESYNEQFF

J: TRBJ2-1
size: .
V: TRBV7-3
D: TRBD1
DNA: TGTGCCAGCAGCTTGACAGGGGCGGTAACCAGTGAGCAGTTCTTC
CDR3: CASSLTGAVTSEQFF

J: TRBJ1-2
size: .
V: TRBV2
D: .
DNA: TGTGCCAGCAGTGAGGGGATTGGGAACCACTATGGCTACACCTTC
CDR3: CASSEGIGNHYGYTF

J: TRBJ2-7
size: .
V: TRBV7-2
D: TRBD1
DNA: TGTGCCAGCAGCTTAGGTTTGGGGTGGGGGACAGACCTTTACGAGCAGTACTTC
CDR3: CASSLGLGWGTDLYEQYF

J: TRBJ1-5
size: .
V: TRBV28
D: .
DNA: TGTGCCAGCAGTTTTACAGGGCAATACAATCAGCCCCAGCATTTT
CDR3: CASSFTGQYNQPQHF

J: TRBJ2-5
size: .
V: TRBV5-4
D: .
DNA: TGTGCCAGCAGCCCCCCCTTTGATGAGACCCAGTACTTC
CDR3: CASSPPFDETQYF

J: TRBJ1-2
size: .
V: TRBV7-8
D: .
DNA: TGTGCCAGCAGCTTAGTAACCGGAGACTATGGCTACACCTTC
CDR3: CASSLVTGDYGYTF

J: TRBJ2-1
size: .
V: TRBV14
D: .
DNA: TGTGCCAGCAGCCCCGTTATCCCAGGTTACAATGAGCAGTTCTTC
CDR3: CASSPVIPGYNEQFF

J: TRBJ1-5
size: .
V: TRBV5-8
D: .
DNA: TGTGCCAGCAGCTTGAGTCAGCCCCAGCATTTT
CDR3: CASSLSQPQHF

J: TRBJ1-2
size: .
V: TRBV29-1
D: TRBD1
DNA: TGCAGCGCACGACAGGGAGTCTATGGCTACACCTTC
CDR3: CSARQGVYGYTF

J: TRBJ1-4
size: .
V: TRBV5-4
D: TRBD1
DNA: TGTGCCAGCAGCCTAAGGACAGGGGAGAAAGAAAAACTGTTTTTT
CDR3: CASSLRTGEKEKLFF

J: TRBJ1-1
size: .
V: TRBV9
D: .
DNA: TGTGCCAGCAGCGTTGGGGTCCGGGGTGGTGTGGACACTGAAGCTTTCTTT
CDR3: CASSVGVRGGVDTEAFF

J: TRBJ2-2
size: .
V: TRBV5-1
D: .
DNA: TGCGCCAGCAGCTTGGTAGGACTAACCGGGGAGCTGTTTTTT
CDR3: CASSLVGLTGELFF

J: TRBJ2-2
size: .
V: TRBV18
D: .
DNA: TGTGCCAGCTCACCGCCCATAGGCAACACCGGGGAGCTGTTTTTT
CDR3: CASSPPIGNTGELFF

J: TRBJ1-2
size: .
V: TRBV27
D: .
DNA: TGTGCCAGCAGATTCGGGCCGAACTATGGCTACACCTTC
CDR3: CASRFGPNYGYTF

J: TRBJ1-5
size: .
V: TRBV10-2
D: .
DNA: TGCGCCAGCAGTGGGCTAAATAGCAATCAGCCCCAGCATTTT
CDR3: CASSGLNSNQPQHF

J: TRBJ2-1
size: .
V: TRBV5-1
D: TRBD2
DNA: TGCGCCAGCAGCCTGGGGACTAGCGGGCGATTCCTCTACAATGAGCAGTTCTTC
CDR3: CASSLGTSGRFLYNEQFF

J: TRBJ2-7
size: .
V: TRBV27
D: .
DNA: TGTGCCAGCAGTGGGACGGGTATATTCTACTTC
CDR3: CASSGTGIFYF

J: TRBJ2-2
size: .
V: TRBV2
D: TRBD2
DNA: TGTGCCAGCACCCGGGGACTAGCGGGCCCCGGGGAGCTGTTTTTT
CDR3: CASTRGLAGPGELFF

J: TRBJ1-1
size: .
V: TRBV7-2
D: .
DNA: TGTGCCAGCAGCTTGAGGGGTGCTACTGAAGCTTTCTTT
CDR3: CASSLRGATEAFF

J: TRBJ2-1
size: .
V: TRBV6-5
D: TRBD2
DNA: TGTGCCAGCAGTCTACTTAGCGGGAGGCCTAATGAGCAGTTCTTC
CDR3: CASSLLSGRPNEQFF

J: TRBJ2-2
size: once
V: TRBV5-6
D: TRBD1
DNA: TGTGCCAGCAGCGCCTCCGGGACAGGGGGCACCGGGGAGCTGTTTTTT
CDR3: CASSASGTGGTGELFF

J: TRBJ1-5
size: .
V: TRBV7-9
D: .
DNA: TGTGCCAGCAGCCAACTCGGCGGTAGCAATCAGCCCCAGCATTTT
CDR3: CASSQLGGSNQPQHF

J: TRBJ1-1
size: .
V: TRBV2
D: .
DNA: TGTGCCAGCATAGGCGCAGGGCGCGACACTGAAGCTTTCTTT
CDR3: CASIGAGRDTEAFF

J: TRBJ2-7
size: .
V: TRBV30
D: .
DNA: TGTGCCTGGAGTTTAACGGGGGTCCCATCCTACGAGCAGTACTTC
CDR3: CAWSLTGVPSYEQYF

J: TRBJ2-5
size: once
V: TRBV5-6
D: TRBD2
DNA: TGTGCCAGCAGCCTTACTAGCGGGAGGACTGAGACCCAGTACTTC
CDR3: CASSLTSGRTETQYF

J: TRBJ1-3
size: .
V: TRBV6-5
D: .
DNA: TGTGCCAGCCTAATCAGCGCCTCTGGAAACACCATATATTTT
CDR3: CASLISASGNTIYF

J: TRBJ1-5
size: .
V: TRBV9
D: .
DNA: TGTGCCAGCAGCGTCTCCGGGACGGATAGCAATCAGCCCCAGCATTTT
CDR3: CASSVSGTDSNQPQHF

J: TRBJ2-6
size: .
V: TRBV7-2
D: .
DNA: TGTGCCAGCAGCTCAATAAGTACTGGGGCCAACGTCCTGACTTTC
CDR3: CASSSISTGANVLTF

J: TRBJ2-3
size: .
V: TRBV30
D: .
DNA: TGTGCCTGGACGTCAGGGGATACGCAGTATTTT
CDR3: CAWTSGDTQYF